The 17 T cell receptor beta chains presented below share a single source sample, sequenced in a study of persistence of HIV-infected CD4 T cells. No antigen has been assigned to these receptors. The immunoSEQ assay was version 4, run in survey mode. The repertoire was sequenced with immunoSEQ multiplex PCR; TCRdb's copy has only in-frame clones and lacks some. Of under 60,000 clones listed, 75% to 85% are singletons. Lysates of CMV-infected fibroblasts at 8 to 10 ug/mL stimulated these cells. Memory cells lacking CD40L and CD69 with high CD45RO were sorted. The source material was CD4+ T cells sorted from PBMCs after roughly 18-hour stimulation, sampled from a patient who received antiretroviral therapy. These receptors came from an adult man with HIV who was CMV-seropositive.

The chain couples TRBV7-9 to TRBJ1-6, with TRBD1 identical over 7 bases. Germline loops: CDR1 SEHNR, CDR2 FQNEAQ (reference sequence). The V segment lost 5 bases and the J segment 5 bases; nucleotides outside the gene matches: 6. The CDR3 totals 15 residues. The CDR3 loop reads CASSTGQVDNSPLHF. As DNA, the CDR3 is TGTGCCAGCAGCACCGGACAGGTGGATAATTCACCCCTCCACTTT.

This clone showed up just once. V gene TRBV6-5 combines with J gene TRBJ1-6; D not resolved. The V and J ends lost 4 bases and 9 bases respectively, with 10 bases between them. This CDR3 has 13 residues. CDR1 MNHEY and CDR2 SVGAGI come from the germline V gene. Here the CDR3 reads CASSSTPASPLHF. Here the CDR3 DNA reads TGTGCCAGCAGTTCCACACCAGCTTCACCCCTCCACTTT.

The CDR3 sequence is CASSHPPKWDSPSGNTIYF. DNA of the CDR3: TGTGCCAGCAGCCACCCACCAAAATGGGACAGTCCCTCTGGAAACACCATATATTTT. The chain is built from TRBV4-2 and TRBJ1-3; 7 bases fit TRBD1. Germline CDR1 reads LGHNA; CDR2 reads YNFKEQ. CDR3 length: 19 amino acids. V trimming: 3 bases; J trimming: 0 bases; junction bases outside the gene matches: 14.

This clone was seen just once. The chain employs TRBV18 and TRBJ1-5; 9 nucleotides agree with TRBD1. The CDR3 is 15 amino acids. The V gene end was trimmed by 3 bases and the J gene end by 6 bases; junction bases not matched to a gene: 6. The germline V gene has CDR1 KGHSH and CDR2 LQKENI. The CDR3 region is CASSPWTGDGQPQHF. CDR3 coding DNA: TGTGCCAGCTCACCCTGGACAGGGGACGGTCAGCCCCAGCATTTT.

CDR3 DNA sequence: TGTGCCAGTAAAGGGGGGACCTCGAACACTGAAGCTTTCTTT. This codes for CASKGGTSNTEAFF. The chain couples TRBV19 to TRBJ1-1; the D gene is possibly TRBD1 (6 bases). With 7 bases removed from V and 1 base from J, the gap between germline ends came to 13 bases. CDR3 length: 14 amino acids. Germline-derived CDR1 and CDR2 are LNHDA and SQIVND (reference sequence).

The chain joins TRBV14 to TRBJ2-2, with D perhaps matching TRBD1 (6 bases). Trimming left V 5 bases short and J 0 bases short, with 19 bases between. CDR3 length equals 18 residues. The germline CDR1 and CDR2 sequences are SGHDN and FVKESK. The CDR3 here is CASSDRRGYAANTGELFF. The DNA for the CDR3 is TGTGCCAGCAGCGACCGAAGGGGGTACGCTGCGAACACCGGGGAGCTGTTTTTT.

This chain joins TRBV30 and TRBJ1-6, with 9 bases matching TRBD1. The J segment lost 9 bases and the V segment lost 4 bases, leaving 7 bases of the junction unmatched. CDR3 length equals 14 residues. Germline assignment: CDR1 GTSNPN and CDR2 SVGIG (reference sequence). CDR3 in DNA: TGTGCCTGGAACCTCGGGACAGGGCTTTCACCCCTCCACTTT. Amino acid sequence: CAWNLGTGLSPLHF.

This clone turned up a few times. The CDR3 reads CASSFLGAGTGNTIYF. CDR3 nucleotides: TGTGCCAGCAGTTTCCTCGGGGCTGGAACTGGAAACACCATATATTTT. The rearrangement joins TRBV7-9 to TRBJ1-3, with a weak D call TRBD1 (5 bases). The CDR3 length is 16 residues. The V end lost 6 bases, the J end lost 2 bases, and 17 bases lay between the germline ends. The germline CDR1 and CDR2 sequences are SEHNR and FQNEAQ (reference sequence).

The chain uses TRBV18 and TRBJ2-3; D possibly uses TRBD1 or TRBD2 (5 bases each). The germline gives CDR1 KGHSH, CDR2 LQKENI. Trimming took 4 bases from V and 3 from J, leaving 14 bases between them. This CDR3 has 15 residues. CDR3 region: CASSLRDGSTDTQYF. The CDR3 DNA sequence: TGTGCCAGCTCACTTCGGGACGGGTCTACAGATACGCAGTATTTT.

The rearrangement uses TRBV25-1 and TRBJ2-3; TRBD2 matches at 9 bases. Germline loops: CDR1 MGHDK, CDR2 SYGVNS. There are 16 residues in the CDR3. V shed 5 bases, J shed 8 bases, and the junction held 14 bases outside the gene matches. The CDR3 DNA follows: TGTGCCAGCAGTCCGAATACGGCTAGCGGGGCGGGTACGCAGTATTTT. Protein sequence: CASSPNTASGAGTQYF.

The chain carries TRBV7-8 and TRBJ2-5, with D possibly called TRBD1 or TRBD2 (5 bases each). Germline CDR1 SGHVS, CDR2 FQNEAQ. Trimming pared 5 bases from V and 1 base from J, leaving 8 bases between. The CDR3 consists of 13 residues. CDR3 DNA sequence: TGTGCCAGCAGCCGGGGCGTCCAAGAGACCCAGTACTTC. Translation: CASSRGVQETQYF.

This clone turned up a few times. V and J are TRBV19 and TRBJ1-5; possibly TRBD1 for D (5 bases). CDR1 and CDR2 (germline): LNHDA, SQIVND (reference sequence). The CDR3 runs to 15 residues. V dropped 2 bases and J dropped 0 bases, with 8 bases sitting between them. In nucleotides, the CDR3 is TGTGCCAGTAGTATACAGGGCCTTAGCAATCAGCCCCAGCATTTT. Its protein is CASSIQGLSNQPQHF.

The chain recombines TRBV7-2 with TRBJ2-2; D is uncertain. The V end was cut by 5 bases, the J end by 3 bases, with 10 bases between. The CDR3 contains 14 residues. Germline V CDR1 and CDR2: SGHTA, FQGNSA. CDR3 loop: CASSADTHTGELFF. The CDR3 DNA reads as TGTGCCAGCAGCGCCGACACCCACACCGGGGAGCTGTTTTTT.

The gene calls are TRBV3-1 (or the pseudogene TRBV3-2) and TRBJ1-6; the match to TRBD1 covers 9 bases. The trim removed 6 bases at V and 10 bases at J, leaving 10 bases unmatched. The CDR3 is 15 residues long. Per germline, CDR1 LGHDT and CDR2 YNNKEL (reference sequence). CDR3: CASSHTGQGYSPLHF. The CDR3 nucleotides read TGTGCCAGCAGTCATACGGGACAGGGTTACTCACCCCTCCACTTT.

The chain couples TRBV2 to TRBJ1-2; D unclear. The germline gives CDR1 SNHLY, CDR2 FYNNEI. CDR3 length equals 15 residues. V was clipped by 9 bases and J by 2 bases, with 19 bases between them. As DNA, the CDR3 is TGTGCCAGTGGGGAAAATCGGTATGGAAACTATGGCTACACCTTC. This encodes CASGENRYGNYGYTF.

J is TRBJ2-6 and V is TRBV5-4, with a tentative D call TRBD1 (7 bases). Between the trimmed V and J ends, which lost 3 bases and 0 bases, there was a span of 16 bases. Germline values: CDR1 SGHNT, CDR2 YYREEE (reference sequence). This CDR3 is 18 amino acids long. CDR3 in amino acids: CASSSGGTARSGANVLTF. CDR3 bases: TGTGCCAGCAGCTCCGGAGGGACAGCCCGCTCTGGGGCCAACGTCCTGACTTTC.

The V and J genes are TRBV5-4 and TRBJ1-6; tentatively, D is TRBD1 (6 bases). Trimming removed 0 bases at V and 5 bases at J, with 9 bases between. The V gene's germline CDR1 is SGHNT and CDR2 YYREEE (reference sequence). This CDR3 spans 15 amino acids. CDR3 residues: CASSLEGHNNSPLHF. CDR3 in DNA: TGTGCCAGCAGCTTGGAGGGACACAATAATTCACCCCTCCACTTT.